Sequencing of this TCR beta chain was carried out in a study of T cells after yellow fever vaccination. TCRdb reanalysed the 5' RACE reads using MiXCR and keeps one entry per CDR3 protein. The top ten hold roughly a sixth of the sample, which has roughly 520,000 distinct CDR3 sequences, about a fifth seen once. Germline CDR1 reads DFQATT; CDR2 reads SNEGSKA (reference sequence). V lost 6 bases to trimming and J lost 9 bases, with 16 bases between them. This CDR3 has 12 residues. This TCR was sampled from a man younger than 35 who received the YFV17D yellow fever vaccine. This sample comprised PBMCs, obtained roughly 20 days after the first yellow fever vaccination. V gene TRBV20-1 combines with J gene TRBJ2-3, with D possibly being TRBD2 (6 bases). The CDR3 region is CSAPRAGSTQYF. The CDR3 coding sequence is TGCAGTGCCCCCCGGGCGGGGTCAACGCAGTATTTT.